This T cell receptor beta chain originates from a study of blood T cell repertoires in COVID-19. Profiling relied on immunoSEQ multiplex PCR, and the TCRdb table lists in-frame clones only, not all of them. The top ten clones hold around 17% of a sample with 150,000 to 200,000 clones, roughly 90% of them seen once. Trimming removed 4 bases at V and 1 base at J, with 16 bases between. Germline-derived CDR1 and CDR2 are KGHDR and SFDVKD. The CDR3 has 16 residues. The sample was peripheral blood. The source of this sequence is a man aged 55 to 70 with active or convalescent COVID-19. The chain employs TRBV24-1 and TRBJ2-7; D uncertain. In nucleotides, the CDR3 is TGTGCCACCAGTGACCAGCCCGGAGACTGGTCCTACGAGCAGTACTTC. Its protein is CATSDQPGDWSYEQYF.